A single sample is the source of the 23 T cell receptor beta chains below, sequenced in a study of cytomegalovirus exposure and HLA in healthy donors. Some clones are missing from TCRdb's copy, which holds only in-frame ones; the method was immunoSEQ multiplex PCR. Counted here are 110,000 or so clones, about 91% occurring once; the ten biggest clones make up around 2%. The sequencing sample was made of PBMCs. These receptors were taken from a man aged 18 to 29 in good health and CMV-seronegative.

The chain employs TRBV29-1 and TRBJ2-1, with a possible D match to TRBD1 (5 bases). Germline V gene lookup returns CDR1 SQVTM and CDR2 ANQGSEA. The CDR3 is made up of 16 amino acids. V gave up 0 bases and J gave up 6 bases, with 18 bases separating them. The chain's CDR3 is CSVEDPEVGEANEQFF. The CDR3, as DNA: TGCAGCGTTGAAGATCCCGAGGTAGGGGAAGCCAATGAGCAGTTCTTC.

The V and J genes are TRBV28 and TRBJ1-6, with a tentative D call TRBD1 (5 bases). Looked up from germline, CDR1 is MDHEN and CDR2 is SYDVKM. The CDR3 has 11 amino acids. Trimming took 5 bases from V and 18 from J, leaving 14 bases between them. The CDR3 region is CASSGDSQSHF. The CDR3 nucleotides are TGTGCCAGCAGTGGAGACAGCCAGTCCCACTTT. The full variable domain, in which reference TRBV28 and TRBJ1-6 provide the parts outside the CDR3, is DVKVTQSSRYLVKRTGEKVFLECVQDMDHENMFWYRQDPGLGLRLIYFSYDVKMKEKGDIPEGYSVSREKKERFSLILESASTNQTSMYLCASSGDSQSHFGNGTRLTVT.

The V gene is TRBV28, the J gene TRBJ2-1; 7 nucleotides agree with TRBD2. Trimming cost V 6 bases and J 6 bases; bases outside gene matches: 8. The CDR3 is made up of 14 amino acids. The germline gives CDR1 MDHEN, CDR2 SYDVKM. The CDR3 loop reads CASRIPGLLNEQFF. DNA of the CDR3: TGTGCCAGCAGAATTCCGGGACTACTCAATGAGCAGTTCTTC.

J is TRBJ1-1 and V is TRBV6-5, with D possibly matching TRBD1 (5 bases). This CDR3 contains 16 residues. Germline assignment: CDR1 MNHEY and CDR2 SVGAGI. V was trimmed by 0 bases and J by 1 base, leaving 12 bases between them. The CDR3 loop is CASSYSWQGKNTEAFF. DNA for the CDR3: TGTGCCAGCAGTTACTCTTGGCAGGGAAAGAACACTGAAGCTTTCTTT.

The V and J genes are TRBV18 and TRBJ2-2, with a possible D match to TRBD2 (5 bases). This CDR3 contains 13 residues. The ends were cut back, 4 bases at V and 6 bases at J, with 9 bases in the middle. CDR1 and CDR2 from the germline V gene are KGHSH and LQKENI. Written as DNA, the CDR3 is TGTGCCAGCTCACGGGGAGAAGCCGGGGAGCTGTTTTTT. This sequence encodes CASSRGEAGELFF.

CDR3 coding DNA: TGCGCCAGCAGCTCGAAACAGGGAGTAGGCTACGAGCAGTACTTC. The encoded protein is CASSSKQGVGYEQYF. The rearrangement links TRBV5-1 to TRBJ2-7; perhaps TRBD1 as D (6 bases). The germline V gene has CDR1 SGHRS and CDR2 YFSETQ. Trimming cost V 3 bases and J 3 bases, with 16 bases left between them. This CDR3 has 15 residues.

The rearrangement uses TRBV2 and TRBJ1-4, with 7 bases aligning to TRBD1. The CDR3 consists of 15 residues. CDR1 and CDR2 from the germline V gene are SNHLY and FYNNEI. The V segment lost 1 base and the J segment 4 bases; nucleotides outside the gene matches: 3. CDR3 nucleotides: TGTGCCAGCAGTGAAGGGGCAGGGGGTAATGAAAAACTGTTTTTT. Its protein is CASSEGAGGNEKLFF.

The chain has TRBV5-6 and TRBJ1-3; D not resolved. The CDR3 has 15 amino acids. Deletions cut 1 base from V and 2 bases from J, with 10 bases between. Germline V CDR1 and CDR2: SGHDT, YYEEEE. The CDR3 region has the DNA TGTGCCAGCAGCTTGATTTGGAGACCTGGAAACACCATATATTTT. Translated: CASSLIWRPGNTIYF.

The chain couples TRBV4-1 to TRBJ2-7; tentatively, D is TRBD2 (6 bases). The CDR3 loop spans 15 amino acids. The germline V and J ends were trimmed by 5 bases and 2 bases, with 16 bases remaining between them. CDR1 and CDR2 (germline): MGHRA, YSYEKL. This CDR3 reads CASSASATPTYEQYF. CDR3 bases: TGCGCCAGCAGCGCTAGCGCGACGCCCACCTACGAGCAGTACTTC.

Concerning this clone: This CDR3 is also generated by other DNA sequences in the sample. The chain joins TRBV30 to TRBJ1-5, with D possibly being TRBD1 (6 bases). V lost 0 bases and J 7 bases, leaving 16 bases between the germline ends. CDR3 size: 15 residues. Germline V lookup: CDR1 GTSNPN, CDR2 SVGIG (reference sequence). CDR3 in DNA: TGTGCCTGGAGTGTCGGTTCAGGGGTCGGGCAGCCCCAGCATTTT. Protein product: CAWSVGSGVGQPQHF.

The rearrangement joins TRBV6-5 to TRBJ2-1, with 10 bases fitting TRBD2. CDR3 size: 13 residues. Germline V gene sequence: CDR1 MNHEY, CDR2 SVGAGI. V lost 5 bases, J lost 15 bases, and 10 bases stayed unmatched. The CDR3 sequence is CASSLGLAGAPFF. The CDR3 DNA is TGTGCCAGCAGTCTCGGCCTAGCGGGAGCGCCGTTCTTC.

The chain has TRBV5-1 and TRBJ2-7, with 11 bases that match TRBD2. Germline trimming cut 4 bases from V and 6 bases from J; bases unmatched to any gene: 6. This CDR3 has 14 amino acids. Germline V CDR1 and CDR2: SGHRS, YFSETQ. In DNA form, the CDR3 reads TGCGCCAGCAGCACACTAGCGGGAGTATCCGAGCAGTACTTC. Protein sequence: CASSTLAGVSEQYF.

The chain combines TRBV2 with TRBJ1-6; D is ambiguous. Germline lookup yields CDR1 SNHLY and CDR2 FYNNEI. Trimming removed 0 bases at V and 9 bases at J, with 12 bases between. This CDR3 region has 15 residues. CDR3 sequence reads: CASSEARESISPLHF. In DNA, the CDR3 is TGTGCCAGCAGTGAAGCGAGGGAGAGTATTTCACCCCTCCACTTT.

The rearrangement uses TRBV30 and TRBJ2-2; TRBD1 aligns across 7 bases. The CDR3 has 14 amino acids. Trimming took 4 bases from V and 4 from J; bases not matched to a gene: 6. Germline V gives CDR1 GTSNPN, CDR2 SVGIG (reference sequence). The CDR3 DNA follows: TGTGCCTGGAACCGGGACAGACCCACCGGGGAGCTGTTTTTT. Translated, it gives CAWNRDRPTGELFF.

V usage is TRBV7-9 and J usage is TRBJ2-1, with D possibly matching TRBD2 (7 bases). The CDR3 runs to 14 residues. Germline V gene lookup returns CDR1 SEHNR and CDR2 FQNEAQ (reference sequence). V was cut by 5 bases and J by 7 bases, with 15 bases left in between. The CDR3 loop reads CASSHRDYRNEQFF. In DNA, the CDR3 is TGTGCCAGCAGCCACAGGGACTACCGAAATGAGCAGTTCTTC.

V gene TRBV4-1 combines with J gene TRBJ2-5; perhaps TRBD1 as D (7 bases). This CDR3 has 14 residues. Germline V gives CDR1 MGHRA, CDR2 YSYEKL. Trimming left V 1 base short and J 5 bases short, with 11 bases between. CDR3 in amino acids: CASSQGGGGETQYF. The CDR3 nucleotides read TGCGCCAGCAGCCAAGGTGGAGGGGGCGAGACCCAGTACTTC.

The chain uses TRBV2 and TRBJ2-3; 9 positions match TRBD2. Germline V gene lookup returns CDR1 SNHLY and CDR2 FYNNEI. The CDR3 loop spans 14 amino acids. Trimming took 6 bases from V and 6 from J; bases not matched to a gene: 7. CDR3 bases: TGTGCCAGCAGAACCGGGACTAGCAGCGATACGCAGTATTTT. Amino acids: CASRTGTSSDTQYF.

The rearrangement uses TRBV18 and TRBJ2-7; 9 positions agree with TRBD1. V lost 3 bases to trimming and J lost 8 bases; unmatched junction nucleotides: 8. The CDR3 spans 14 residues. CDR1 is KGHSH, CDR2 LQKENI, per germline. The CDR3 DNA is TGTGCCAGCTCACCTGCCGGGACAGGGCGACAGCAGTACTTC. The encoded protein is CASSPAGTGRQQYF.

This clone has only a few counts. This sequence joins TRBV28 and TRBJ2-5; unclear D gene. CDR1 MDHEN and CDR2 SYDVKM come from the germline V gene. The CDR3 is 15 residues long. The V and J ends lost 6 bases and 3 bases respectively, with 17 bases between them. DNA of the CDR3: TGTGCCAGCAGCCCATCGGGTACTAAAAAAGAGACCCAGTACTTC. Translated, it gives CASSPSGTKKETQYF.

This chain joins TRBV19 and TRBJ2-1, with TRBD1 identical over 7 bases. Per germline, CDR1 LNHDA and CDR2 SQIVND (reference sequence). The CDR3 is 15 amino acids. Trimming removed 4 bases from V and 5 bases from J; junction bases left unmatched: 8. The CDR3 nucleotides are TGTGCCAGTAGTACCTATGAGACAGGGAACAATGAGCAGTTCTTC. As protein: CASSTYETGNNEQFF.

The chain joins TRBV19 to TRBJ2-5; TRBD2 matches 8 bases. With V trimmed by 3 bases and J by 4 bases, 10 bases remained unmatched. CDR3 length: 16 amino acids. Germline lookup yields CDR1 LNHDA and CDR2 SQIVND (reference sequence). The CDR3 loop is CASSMGLGPLGETQYF. The CDR3 coding sequence is TGTGCCAGTAGTATGGGACTAGGGCCATTAGGAGAGACCCAGTACTTC.

This chain links TRBV6-5 with TRBJ1-2, with D possibly matching TRBD1 (5 bases). CDR3 length: 14 amino acids. Trimming removed 6 bases at V and 4 bases at J, with 15 bases between. CDR1 MNHEY and CDR2 SVGAGI come from the germline V gene. The CDR3 protein is CASRSTGTGYGYTF. In DNA form, the CDR3 reads TGTGCCAGCAGGAGTACAGGTACGGGCTATGGCTACACCTTC.

The rearrangement uses TRBV27 and TRBJ2-1, with D possibly TRBD2 on 6 matching bases. This CDR3 comprises 16 residues. Trimming shortened V by 3 bases and J by 2 bases, and 14 bases separated the two germline ends. CDR1 is MNHEY and CDR2 is SMNVEV in the germline V gene (reference sequence). DNA for the CDR3: TGTGCCAGCAGTTTGGACGGGAGTCTTCCCTACAATGAGCAGTTCTTC. It translates to CASSLDGSLPYNEQFF.